The rows below give T cell receptor beta chains drawn from one sample of a study of blood T cells in healthy people across ages. TCRdb itself ran the 5' RACE reads through MiXCR, one entry per CDR3 protein. The sample includes more than 650,000 distinct CDR3 sequences, about 48% seen only once; the top ten take 40% to 50%. Sequenced sample: blood. These receptors all stem from an elderly man in good health. CDR3s include the opening cysteine and the closing phenylalanine or tryptophan.

TRBJ2-1 TRBV27 CASSFTGGYNEQFF
TRBJ2-7 TRBV5-1 CASSLVLGGGDYEQYF
TRBJ2-1 TRBV20-1 CSARGLQGGYNEQFF
TRBJ2-4 TRBV12-5 CASGLALPIAGGDENIQYF
. TRBV10-3 CAISEARDAGEQYF
TRBJ1-2 TRBV10-3 CAIAGTGSGYTF
TRBJ2-1 TRBV6-1 CASSLLSGGGSYNEQFF
TRBJ2-5 TRBV20-1 CSAFPPSAGPGETQYF
TRBJ1-6 TRBV7-2 CASSFGRRSNSPLHF
TRBJ2-5 TRBV6-5 CASRTRLETQYF
. TRBV7-9 CASSPGTGIPYEQYF
TRBJ1-6 TRBV21-1 CASSKGEGPSYNSPLHF
. TRBV7-2 CASSTTGRGSYEQYF
. TRBV4-2 CASSQDPSGETQYF
TRBJ1-5 TRBV20-1 CSAREGRSNQPQHF
. TRBV7-2 CASGLLGEQYF
TRBJ2-7 TRBV28 CASSLRGISYEQYF
TRBJ1-2 TRBV20-1 CSARTGDPNYGYTF